The 29 T cell receptor beta chains presented below share a single source sample, sequenced in a study of blood T cell repertoires in COVID-19. The protocol was immunoSEQ multiplex PCR, while the TCRdb copy is restricted to in-frame clones and leaves out a portion. The data contain some 360,000 clones, more than 70% of them singletons. Sequenced: peripheral blood. All receptors derive from a woman in her sixties with COVID-19, enrolled during active disease.

V gene TRBV5-6 combines with J gene TRBJ1-4; maybe TRBD1 (6 bases). Germline V gene data show CDR1 as SGHDT and CDR2 as YYEEEE. The CDR3 spans 16 residues. V shed 4 bases and J shed 0 bases, with 13 bases lying between them. CDR3 region: CASSTLGGSTNEKLFF. The CDR3 DNA reads as TGTGCCAGCAGCACTTTAGGGGGTTCAACTAATGAAAAACTGTTTTTT.

The J gene is TRBJ2-6, the V gene TRBV6-5; 10 bases agree with TRBD1. Germline CDR1 is MNHEY and CDR2 is SVGAGI. The V and J ends lost 0 bases and 5 bases, in that order; junction bases with no gene match: 1. There are 16 residues in the CDR3. This chain's CDR3 is CASSYSDRGRANVLTF. CDR3 in DNA: TGTGCCAGCAGTTACTCGGACAGGGGGAGGGCCAACGTCCTGACTTTC.

This chain links TRBV27 with TRBJ1-1, with TRBD1 identical over 9 bases. Germline assignment: CDR1 MNHEY and CDR2 SMNVEV (reference sequence). J gave up 2 bases and V 3 bases, and 10 bases lay outside the gene matches. CDR3 length: 17 amino acids. The CDR3, as DNA: TGTGCCAGCAGTTTTTATTTTAGGACAGGGGTTAACACTGAAGCTTTCTTT. Translated: CASSFYFRTGVNTEAFF.

This chain links TRBV2 with TRBJ1-6, with TRBD1 as a possible D gene (6 bases). V lost 4 bases, J lost 9 bases, and 13 bases lay in between. Looked up from germline, CDR1 is SNHLY and CDR2 is FYNNEI. This CDR3 comprises 14 residues. The CDR3 sequence: CASSVRTERSPLHF. CDR3 in DNA: TGTGCCAGCAGTGTTAGGACAGAGCGTTCACCCCTCCACTTT. Full variable domain (outside the CDR3, taken from reference TRBV2 and TRBJ1-6): EPEVTQTPSHQVTQMGQEVILRCVPISNHLYFYWYRQILGQKVEFLVSFYNNEISEKSEIFDDQFSVERPDGSNFTLKIRSTKLEDSAMYFCASSVRTERSPLHFGNGTRLTVT.

The chain links TRBV29-1 to TRBJ1-3; no reliable D call. The CDR3 extends over 15 amino acids. CDR1 and CDR2 from the germline V gene are SQVTM and ANQGSEA. V shed 3 bases and J shed 0 bases, with 12 bases lying between them. The CDR3 bases are TGCAGCGTTGAGGTTGACACCAGCTCTGGAAACACCATATATTTT. It specifies CSVEVDTSSGNTIYF. Drawing the rest from reference TRBV29-1 and TRBJ1-3, the complete variable domain is SAVISQKPSRDICQRGTSLTIQCQVDSQVTMMFWYRQQPGQSLTLIATANQGSEATYESGFVIDKFPISRPNLTFSTLTVSNMSPEDSSIYLCSVEVDTSSGNTIYFGEGSWLTVV.

This chain connects TRBV7-3 to TRBJ2-2, with 7 bases lining up with TRBD1. The CDR3 has 13 amino acids. J was trimmed by 6 bases and V by 3 bases; bases with no gene match: 1. Germline loops: CDR1 SGHTA, CDR2 FQGTGA. The CDR3 sequence is CASSFDRAGELFF. The CDR3 nucleotides read TGTGCCAGCAGCTTTGACAGGGCCGGGGAGCTGTTTTTT.

This sequence joins TRBV5-5 and TRBJ2-7; TRBD2 is a possible D gene (6 bases). Germline assignment: CDR1 SGHKS and CDR2 YYEKEE (reference sequence). The ends were cut back, 1 base at V and 3 bases at J, with 8 bases in the middle. The CDR3 sequence is 13 residues long. This CDR3 reads CASSLLGLYEQYF. Written as DNA, the CDR3 is TGTGCCAGCAGCTTGTTGGGACTCTACGAGCAGTACTTC.

The CDR3 reads CASSSGESRHTEAFF. CDR3 coding DNA: TGCGCCAGCAGCTCCGGAGAATCGCGGCACACTGAAGCTTTCTTT. The V call is TRBV10-1, the J call TRBJ1-1; no reliable D call. Per germline, CDR1 WNHNN and CDR2 SYGVQD (reference sequence). The CDR3 runs 15 residues. V gave up 6 bases and J gave up 3 bases, with 17 bases separating them.

The V gene is TRBV9, the J gene TRBJ2-1; 15 positions match TRBD2. Trimming at V came to 1 base and at J to 2 bases, leaving 10 bases not matched to a gene. Germline V gene sequence: CDR1 SGDLS, CDR2 YYNGEE. The CDR3 extends over 20 amino acids. The CDR3 sequence: CASSVTPGTSGGPAYNEQFF. CDR3 DNA: TGTGCCAGCAGCGTAACTCCCGGGACTAGCGGGGGGCCAGCCTACAATGAGCAGTTCTTC.

J is TRBJ1-1 and V is TRBV5-1; weak D call: TRBD1 (5 bases). CDR1 and CDR2 from the germline V gene are SGHRS and YFSETQ. This CDR3 contains 14 residues. V was pared by 3 bases and J by 8 bases, with 17 bases between. CDR3 coding DNA: TGCGCCAGCAGCTCGGGACTGGGTGTCGCAGAAGCTTTCTTT. It encodes CASSSGLGVAEAFF.

The rearrangement joins TRBV19 to TRBJ1-2; perhaps TRBD1 as D (5 bases). CDR1 is LNHDA and CDR2 is SQIVND in the germline V gene (reference sequence). This CDR3 has 12 amino acids. Trimming pared 7 bases from V and 5 bases from J, leaving 11 bases between. The CDR3 here is CASKGVGYGYTF. CDR3 bases: TGTGCCAGTAAAGGGGTCGGGTATGGCTACACCTTC.

This clone appeared once. The chain links TRBV3-1 (or the pseudogene TRBV3-2) to TRBJ2-7, with TRBD2 as a possible D gene (6 bases). Germline CDR1 LGHDT, CDR2 YNNKEL (reference sequence). The CDR3 covers 14 residues. The V gene lost 4 bases and the J gene lost 7 bases, with 17 bases spanning the gap. CDR3 sequence reads: CASSRAGRIEEQYF. In DNA, the CDR3 is TGTGCCAGCAGCCGCGCGGGACGGATTGAAGAGCAGTACTTC.

This clone showed up many times. This rearrangement joins TRBV6-1 to TRBJ1-2; D is uncertain. V lost 1 base and J 4 bases, leaving 7 bases between the germline ends. The CDR3 has 13 residues. Per germline, CDR1 MNHNS and CDR2 SASEGT. The CDR3 spells CASSEDGVYGYTF. CDR3 in DNA: TGTGCCAGCAGTGAAGACGGAGTCTATGGCTACACCTTC.

A single count supports this clone. The chain combines TRBV5-1 with TRBJ2-1; 15 bases line up with TRBD2. The V and J ends lost 5 bases and 6 bases, in that order; junction bases with no gene match: 6. Germline values: CDR1 SGHRS, CDR2 YFSETQ. This CDR3 has 16 amino acids. The CDR3 loop is CASSWTSGGVTNEQFF. The CDR3 coding sequence is TGCGCCAGCAGTTGGACTAGCGGGGGGGTAACCAATGAGCAGTTCTTC. Full variable domain (missing parts from reference TRBV5-1 and TRBJ2-1): KAGVTQTPRYLIKTRGQQVTLSCSPISGHRSVSWYQQTPGQGLQFLFEYFSETQRNKGNFPGRFSGRQFSNSRSEMNVSTLELGDSALYLCASSWTSGGVTNEQFFGPGTRLTVL.

The V and J genes are TRBV7-9 and TRBJ2-5, with 8 bases matching TRBD1. The CDR3 has 15 residues. Germline CDR1 is SEHNR and CDR2 is FQNEAQ (reference sequence). V dropped 5 bases and J dropped 4; count of bases not matched to a gene: 9. The CDR3 coding sequence is TGTGCCAGCAGCGCACTTCAGGGGGCTGGAGAGACCCAGTACTTC. Amino acids: CASSALQGAGETQYF.

The CDR3: CASSYRTVLGYTF. The DNA of the CDR3 is TGTGCCAGCAGTTATAGGACAGTTCTTGGCTACACCTTC. J is TRBJ1-2 and V is TRBV2, with D maybe TRBD1 (6 bases). The germline V gene has CDR1 SNHLY and CDR2 FYNNEI. V was pared by 5 bases and J by 7 bases, with 14 bases between. CDR3 length: 13 amino acids.

On this clone: Different DNA sequences within this sample yield the same CDR3. The chain joins TRBV18 to TRBJ1-1, with a tentative D call TRBD1 (6 bases). This CDR3 is 13 amino acids long. The germline gives CDR1 KGHSH, CDR2 LQKENI. Trimming took off 3 bases at V and 1 base at J, with 6 bases between the two ends. CDR3: CASSPTGNTEAFF. In nucleotides, the CDR3 is TGTGCCAGCTCACCGACAGGGAACACTGAAGCTTTCTTT.

CDR3 in DNA: TGTGCCAGCAGCCAGTCCTCGGGGGGCTTTGGCTACACCTTC. Translating gives CASSQSSGGFGYTF. The gene calls are TRBV3-1 (or the pseudogene TRBV3-2) and TRBJ1-2; tentatively, D is TRBD1 (6 bases). The CDR3 covers 14 residues. Germline CDR1 is LGHDT and CDR2 is YNNKEL (reference sequence). Trimming pared 3 bases from V and 7 bases from J, leaving 15 bases between.

The chain is built from TRBV4-1 and TRBJ1-5; no firm D call. In germline, CDR1 is MGHRA, CDR2 YSYEKL. V was trimmed by 0 bases and J by 11 bases, leaving 17 bases between them. CDR3 length: 15 residues. The CDR3 region has the DNA TGCGCCAGCAGCCAAGAGGCCCGCGGGGAGAGGTCCCAGCATTTT. It specifies CASSQEARGERSQHF.

This clone has only one observation. This chain uses TRBV21-1 with TRBJ2-5; the listed D gene, TRBD1, was not tested against the DNA. TRBV21-1 counts as a pseudogene. The CDR3 runs 12 residues. This CDR3 reads CARTGPGETQYF. CDR3 sequence (DNA): TGTGCCAGGACAGGCCCGGGGGAGACCCAGTACTTC.

A few counts support this clone. Other nucleotide sequences from this sample produce the same CDR3. The V gene is TRBV19, the J gene TRBJ1-5, with 7 bases aligning to TRBD1. CDR1 is LNHDA, CDR2 SQIVND, per germline (reference sequence). The CDR3 runs to 14 residues. V trimming: 9 bases; J trimming: 0 bases; junction bases outside the gene matches: 5. CDR3 loop: CASTGQYSNQPQHF. The CDR3 nucleotides read TGTGCCAGCACGGGACAGTATAGCAATCAGCCCCAGCATTTT.

The chain couples TRBV4-2 to TRBJ2-5, with D tentatively TRBD1 (5 bases). This CDR3 contains 12 residues. Germline V gene lookup returns CDR1 LGHNA and CDR2 YNFKEQ. The V end lost 0 bases, the J end lost 7 bases, and 6 bases lay between the germline ends. CDR3 bases: TGTGCCAGCAGCCAAGACCAGGGGACCCAGTACTTC. It codes for CASSQDQGTQYF.

This chain joins TRBV30 and TRBJ2-1, with D maybe TRBD1 (5 bases). In germline, CDR1 is GTSNPN, CDR2 SVGIG (reference sequence). Trimming took 5 bases from V and 6 from J, leaving 14 bases between them. The CDR3 spans 13 residues. CDR3 DNA sequence: TGTGCCTGGGGCAGGGTGCTGGCCAATGAGCAGTTCTTC. Its translation is CAWGRVLANEQFF.

The V gene is TRBV6-5, the J gene TRBJ1-2; no reliable D call. The CDR3 covers 15 residues. V was pared by 6 bases and J by 8 bases, with 22 bases between. CDR1 MNHEY and CDR2 SVGAGI come from the germline V gene. The CDR3 loop is CASRGKRDGVAGYTF. The CDR3 bases are TGTGCCAGCAGGGGGAAAAGGGATGGGGTAGCGGGCTACACCTTC.

This chain uses TRBV28 with TRBJ2-7; TRBD1 is a possible D gene (7 bases). This CDR3 region has 14 residues. Germline V lookup: CDR1 MDHEN, CDR2 SYDVKM. The V gene lost 5 bases and the J gene lost 1 base, with 12 bases spanning the gap. The CDR3 loop is CASSPGGQSYEQYF. CDR3 DNA: TGTGCCAGCAGTCCCGGGGGACAGTCCTACGAGCAGTACTTC. Filled out from reference TRBV28 and TRBJ2-7, the complete variable domain reads DVKVTQSSRYLVKRTGEKVFLECVQDMDHENMFWYRQDPGLGLRLIYFSYDVKMKEKGDIPEGYSVSREKKERFSLILESASTNQTSMYLCASSPGGQSYEQYFGPGTRLTVT.

V is TRBV6-5 and J is TRBJ2-1; D is perhaps TRBD1 (6 bases). From germline, CDR1 is MNHEY and CDR2 SVGAGI. Trimming cost V 9 bases and J 4 bases, with 13 bases left between them. The CDR3 spans 13 residues. The CDR3 DNA reads TGTGCCAGTCAAACAACAGGGTACAATGAGCAGTTCTTC. Translated, it gives CASQTTGYNEQFF.

V gene TRBV3-1 (or the pseudogene TRBV3-2) combines with J gene TRBJ1-2; TRBD1 matches at 7 bases. Germline lookup yields CDR1 LGHDT and CDR2 YNNKEL (reference sequence). J was trimmed by 4 bases and V by 2 bases; bases with no gene match: 1. This CDR3 is built from 13 residues. This CDR3 reads CASSQRQGYGYTF. CDR3 sequence (DNA): TGTGCCAGCAGCCAAAGACAGGGCTATGGCTACACCTTC.

The rearrangement uses TRBV4-1 and TRBJ1-4, with 7 nucleotides matching TRBD1. Germline V CDR1 and CDR2: MGHRA, YSYEKL. The CDR3 length is 17 residues. The V gene end was trimmed by 4 bases and the J gene end by 0 bases; junction bases not matched to a gene: 8. The CDR3 reads CASSPGTVSATNEKLFF. Written as DNA, the CDR3 is TGCGCCAGCAGCCCGGGGACAGTCTCTGCAACTAATGAAAAACTGTTTTTT.

The chain joins TRBV11-2 to TRBJ2-1; 7 positions agree with TRBD2. From germline, CDR1 is SGHAT and CDR2 FQNNGV. The CDR3 extends over 15 amino acids. The junction had 8 bases not matched to a gene; V was cut back by 5 bases and J by 4 bases. This CDR3 is CASSRRLAIYNEQFF. CDR3 nucleotides: TGTGCCAGCAGCCGACGACTAGCAATTTACAATGAGCAGTTCTTC.